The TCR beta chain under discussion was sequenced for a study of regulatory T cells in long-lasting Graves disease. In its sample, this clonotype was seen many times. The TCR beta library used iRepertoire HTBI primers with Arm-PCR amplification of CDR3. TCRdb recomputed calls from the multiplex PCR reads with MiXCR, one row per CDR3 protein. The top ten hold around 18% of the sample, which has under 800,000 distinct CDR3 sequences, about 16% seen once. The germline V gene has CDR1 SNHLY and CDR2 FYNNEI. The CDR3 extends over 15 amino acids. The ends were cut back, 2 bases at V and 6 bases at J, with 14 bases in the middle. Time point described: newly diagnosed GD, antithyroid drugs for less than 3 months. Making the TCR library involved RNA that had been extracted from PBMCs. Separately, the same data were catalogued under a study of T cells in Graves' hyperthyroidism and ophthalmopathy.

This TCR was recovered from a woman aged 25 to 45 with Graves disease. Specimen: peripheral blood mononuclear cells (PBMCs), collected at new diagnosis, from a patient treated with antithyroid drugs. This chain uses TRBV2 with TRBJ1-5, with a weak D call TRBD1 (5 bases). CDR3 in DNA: TGTGCCAGCAGTGAACGGGGGGAAGGGAGTCAGCCCCAGCATTTT. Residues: CASSERGEGSQPQHF.